These T cell receptor beta chains were read from a single sample in a study of PD-L1 blockade in urothelial cancer. This table comes from immunoSEQ multiplex PCR, and its TCRdb copy is limited to in-frame clones, with some not included. The repertoire consists of 90,000 to 120,000 clones, with about 90% occurring once and the leading ten covering just over 0.9%. Here the sequenced sample was PBMCs, taken around atezolizumab (anti-PD-L1) treatment. The source is a woman of 80 years or more with urothelial cancer. Both conserved end residues are part of each CDR3. A D gene is named only where the DNA matches it firmly. For some rows the clone size is stated as once, few or many, or as a class when expanded; others skip it.

>.|TRBJ1-2|TRBV7-9|.
TGTGCCAGCAGCCCACGGACGGGAGCTAACTATGGCTACACCTTC
CASSPRTGANYGYTF
>.|TRBJ1-5|TRBV5-1|.
TGCGCCAGCAGCTTGGATCCGGGGGGCAATCAGCCCCAGCATTTT
CASSLDPGGNQPQHF
>.|TRBJ2-7|TRBV6-9|.
TGTGCCAGCAGTTATGAGAGGGTCTCCTACGAGCAGTACTTC
CASSYERVSYEQYF
>.|TRBJ2-1|TRBV29-1|.
TGCAGCGTTGACCAGTCCAGGAATGAGCAGTTCTTC
CSVDQSRNEQFF
>.|TRBJ1-2|TRBV28|few
TGTGCCAGCAGTTGGCCAGGCTATGGCTACACCTTC
CASSWPGYGYTF
>TRBD2|TRBJ2-1|TRBV6-1|.
TGTGCCACCGAGCGGGAGTTCTTCTACAATGAGCAGTTCTTC
CATEREFFYNEQFF
>TRBD1|TRBJ2-5|TRBV6-5|.
TGTGCCAGCAGTGACAGGGGTCCCCAAGAGACCCAGTACTTC
CASSDRGPQETQYF
>.|TRBJ1-2|TRBV27|.
TGTGCCAGTCAGTCCTATGGCTACACCTTC
CASQSYGYTF
>.|TRBJ1-5|TRBV7-2|few
TGTGCCAGCAGCTTAGAAGTGACTATCGGTCAGCCCCAGCATTTT
CASSLEVTIGQPQHF
>.|TRBJ2-3|TRBV2|.
TGTGCCACCCGGGACTCTGGCACAGATACGCAGTATTTT
CATRDSGTDTQYF
>.|TRBJ1-4|TRBV9|.
TGTGCCAGCAGCGGGACAGTGGGATATAATGAAAAACTGTTTTTT
CASSGTVGYNEKLFF
>.|TRBJ2-5|TRBV5-4|.
TGTGCCAGCAGCTTGGGTGGAGGGGCCCGCCAGGCCCAGTACTTC
CASSLGGGARQAQYF
>.|TRBJ1-2|TRBV9|.
TGTGCCAGCAGCGGTCGGGATCCGGGGGAAGTAGATGGCTACACCTTC
CASSGRDPGEVDGYTF
>TRBD1|TRBJ2-2|TRBV7-2|.
TGTGCCAGCAGCTCATGGACAGGGATAGCCGGGGAGCTGTTTTTT
CASSSWTGIAGELFF
>.|TRBJ1-1|TRBV7-2|.
TGTGCCAGCAGTCGTGACAGAAACACTGAAGCTTTCTTT
CASSRDRNTEAFF
>.|TRBJ2-7|TRBV18|.
TGTGCCAGCTCACCACCATCCAGGACCTACGAGCAGTACTTC
CASSPPSRTYEQYF
>.|TRBJ2-7|TRBV5-1|.
TGCGCCAGCAGCGTGGCGGACGAGCAGTACTTC
CASSVADEQYF
>TRBD1|TRBJ2-1|TRBV28|.
TGTGCCAGCAGTTTGGGACAGGGGAGCGATGAGCAGTTCTTC
CASSLGQGSDEQFF
>.|TRBJ2-7|TRBV28|.
TGTGCCAGCAGCCGAGTTGAATACGAGCAGTACTTC
CASSRVEYEQYF
>.|TRBJ1-2|TRBV6-1|.
TGTGCCAGCAGTGAAGGCGGCAACTATGGCTACACCTTC
CASSEGGNYGYTF
>TRBD2|TRBJ2-2|TRBV5-1|.
TGCGCCAGCAGCTCCCACCTTACTAGCGGAACTACCGGGGAGCTGTTTTTT
CASSSHLTSGTTGELFF
>.|TRBJ2-2|TRBV30|.
TGTGCCTGGTGTGTCTCCGGAGGGACCGGGGAGCTGTTTTTT
CAWCVSGGTGELFF